Listed below are T cell receptor beta chains from one sample, sequenced in a study of T cells in Graves' hyperthyroidism and ophthalmopathy. TCRdb itself ran the multiplex PCR reads through MiXCR, one entry per CDR3 protein. The sample has 110,000 to 150,000 distinct CDR3 sequences, around 21% seen once. The sample comprised blood. These receptors were obtained from a woman aged 50 to 60 with Graves' hyperthyroidism that later progressed to Graves' ophthalmopathy. CDR3s include the opening cysteine and the closing phenylalanine or tryptophan. Each record gives: J gene, CDR3 length, clone size, V gene, CDR3 protein. For some rows the clone size is stated as once, few or many, or as a class when expanded; others skip it.

>TRBJ2-1|15|few|TRBV7-9
CASSEGQGSHNEQFF
>TRBJ2-3|13|-|TRBV7-2
CASSLGVPDTQYF
>TRBJ2-7|15|few|TRBV9
CASSVGDNRLAEQYF
>TRBJ1-5|14|few|TRBV27
CASSHTGFRQPQHF
>TRBJ2-1|13|many|TRBV20-1
CSAGLAGGNEQFF
>TRBJ2-2|14|many|TRBV5-1
CASSYNSGSGELFF
>TRBJ2-5|18|many|TRBV7-9
CASIPRSSGRLGGETQYF
>TRBJ1-1|11|few|TRBV7-2
CASSLHRGAFF
>TRBJ1-5|17|many|TRBV28
CASRADRGGDSNQPQHF
>TRBJ2-1|15|few|TRBV19
CATGAGASSYNEQFF
>TRBJ2-5|15|-|TRBV11-2
CASSLHSGLKETQYF
>TRBJ2-7|12|-|TRBV29-1
CSVAGRDYEQYF
>TRBJ2-4|16|many|TRBV6-1
CASTGNAGLAKNIQYF
>TRBJ2-5|13|many|TRBV18
CASSPRIQETQYF
>TRBJ1-4|15|-|TRBV2
CASRVLGATNEKLFF
>TRBJ1-5|15|many|TRBV28
CASTLSLGGNQPQHF
>TRBJ2-5|14|many|TRBV28
CASSLFAVKETQYF
>TRBJ2-7|14|-|TRBV28
CASSRTRGVYEQYF
>TRBJ2-1|14|-|TRBV19
CASSMGAPYNEQFF
>TRBJ2-1|14|many|TRBV27
CATKRRLGDNEQFF